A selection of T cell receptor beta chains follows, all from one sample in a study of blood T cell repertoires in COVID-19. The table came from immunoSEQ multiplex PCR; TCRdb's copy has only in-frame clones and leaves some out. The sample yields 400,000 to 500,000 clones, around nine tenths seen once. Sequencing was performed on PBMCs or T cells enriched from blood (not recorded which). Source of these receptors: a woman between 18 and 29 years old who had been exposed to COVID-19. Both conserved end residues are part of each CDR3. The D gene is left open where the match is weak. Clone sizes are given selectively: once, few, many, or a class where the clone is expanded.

CDR3: CASRTGVTNEKLFF
DNA: TGTGCCAGCAGGACAGGGGTAACTAATGAAAAACTGTTTTTT
D: TRBD1
size: .
J: TRBJ1-4
V: TRBV28

CDR3: CASSPPRQGRLTEAFF
DNA: TGTGCCAGCTCACCACCGCGCCAGGGTCGGTTAACTGAAGCTTTCTTT
D: .
size: .
J: TRBJ1-1
V: TRBV18

CDR3: CAWTIGRNIPYEQYF
DNA: TGTGCCTGGACTATTGGCAGGAATATTCCCTACGAGCAGTACTTC
D: .
size: .
J: TRBJ2-7
V: TRBV30

CDR3: CASSTSVRDNQPQHF
DNA: TGTGCCAGTAGTACCTCCGTGAGGGACAATCAGCCCCAGCATTTT
D: .
size: .
J: TRBJ1-5
V: TRBV19

CDR3: CASSLQGTGELFF
DNA: TGTGCCAGCAGCTTACAGGGGACCGGGGAGCTGTTTTTT
D: TRBD1
size: .
J: TRBJ2-2
V: TRBV6-5

CDR3: CASRERNPSGTIYF
DNA: TGTGCCAGCAGGGAGAGGAACCCGTCCGGCACCATATATTTC
D: .
size: .
J: TRBJ1-3
V: TRBV6-5

CDR3: CASSPPKAGGAETQYF
DNA: TGTGCCAGCAGCCCACCTAAGGCAGGGGGCGCGGAGACCCAGTACTTC
D: TRBD1
size: .
J: TRBJ2-5
V: TRBV7-9

CDR3: CASSPGRDTQYF
DNA: TGTGCCAGCTCACCAGGGCGCGATACGCAGTATTTT
D: .
size: .
J: TRBJ2-3
V: TRBV18

CDR3: CASSFAPTGASNIQYF
DNA: TGTGCCAGCAGCTTCGCACCGACAGGGGCCTCGAACATTCAGTACTTC
D: TRBD1
size: once
J: TRBJ2-4
V: TRBV13

CDR3: CASSQVSGGPNEQFF
DNA: TGCGCCAGCAGCCAAGTCTCGGGGGGGCCCAATGAGCAGTTCTTC
D: TRBD2
size: .
J: TRBJ2-1
V: TRBV4-3

CDR3: CASGSGSGREQYF
DNA: TGTGCCAGCGGGAGCGGGAGCGGTCGGGAGCAGTACTTC
D: TRBD2
size: few
J: TRBJ2-7
V: TRBV27

CDR3: CASSQGADEQYF
DNA: TGTGCCAGCAGCCAGGGGGCGGACGAGCAGTACTTC
D: .
size: .
J: TRBJ2-7
V: TRBV4-2

CDR3: CASSYMNTEAFF
DNA: TGTGCCAGCAGCTACATGAACACTGAAGCTTTCTTT
D: .
size: once
J: TRBJ1-1
V: TRBV7-9

CDR3: CASSRGTGATGGGELFF
DNA: TGTGCCAGCAGTCGCGGGACAGGGGCTACAGGTGGCGGGGAGCTGTTTTTT
D: TRBD1
size: .
J: TRBJ2-2
V: TRBV28

CDR3: CASSLLAENQETQYF
DNA: TGTGCCAGCAGCCTGTTAGCGGAAAACCAAGAGACCCAGTACTTC
D: .
size: .
J: TRBJ2-5
V: TRBV7-6

CDR3: CASSGDSYGYTF
DNA: TGTGCCAGCAGTGGGGACAGCTATGGCTACACCTTC
D: TRBD1
size: .
J: TRBJ1-2
V: TRBV12-3/TRBV12-4

CDR3: CASSLAPGLANGELFF
DNA: TGTGCCAGCAGCTTAGCCCCGGGACTAGCGAACGGGGAGCTGTTTTTT
D: TRBD2
size: .
J: TRBJ2-2
V: TRBV11-2

CDR3: CASSVGGASNNSPLHF
DNA: TGTGCCAGCAGTGTTGGGGGGGCAAGCAATAATTCACCCCTCCACTTT
D: .
size: .
J: TRBJ1-6
V: TRBV6-1

CDR3: CASSAYNEQFF
DNA: TGTGCCAGCAGCGCCTACAATGAGCAGTTCTTC
D: .
size: .
J: TRBJ2-1
V: TRBV27

CDR3: CASSSRTQLYRSNQPQHF
DNA: TGTGCCAGCAGTTCTAGAACCCAATTATATCGCAGCAATCAGCCCCAGCATTTT
D: .
size: .
J: TRBJ1-5
V: TRBV28

CDR3: CSVEDRGAGQGVRLYGYTF
DNA: TGCAGCGTTGAAGATAGGGGCGCCGGACAGGGGGTTAGGCTCTATGGCTACACCTTC
D: TRBD1
size: .
J: TRBJ1-2
V: TRBV29-1

CDR3: CASSSGQGFGYEQYF
DNA: TGTGCCAGTAGTTCGGGACAGGGGTTTGGCTACGAGCAGTACTTC
D: TRBD1
size: .
J: TRBJ2-7
V: TRBV19

CDR3: CSARSATNEKLFF
DNA: TGCAGCGCTCGGTCCGCAACTAATGAAAAACTGTTTTTT
D: .
size: .
J: TRBJ1-4
V: TRBV29-1

CDR3: CASSIGGATYGYTF
DNA: TGTGCCAGTAGTATAGGGGGCGCGACCTATGGCTACACCTTC
D: .
size: .
J: TRBJ1-2
V: TRBV19

CDR3: CASTHRTSTDTQYF
DNA: TGTGCCAGCACCCACAGAACTAGCACAGATACGCAGTATTTT
D: .
size: .
J: TRBJ2-3
V: TRBV7-8

CDR3: CASSRRGRAGETQYF
DNA: TGTGCCAGCAGCCGAAGGGGCAGGGCCGGCGAGACCCAGTACTTC
D: .
size: .
J: TRBJ2-5
V: TRBV5-6

CDR3: CAVRENTEAFF
DNA: TGTGCGGTCAGGGAAAACACTGAAGCTTTCTTT
D: .
size: many
J: TRBJ1-1
V: TRBV10-3

CDR3: CASRPTGVHEQYF
DNA: TGTGCCAGCAGACCTACAGGGGTCCACGAGCAGTACTTC
D: TRBD1
size: .
J: TRBJ2-7
V: TRBV12-3/TRBV12-4